Given below is one TCR beta chain in context. What it binds is not known. The data belong to a study of cytomegalovirus exposure and HLA in healthy donors. The PCR employed 60 Vbeta primers together with 13 Jbeta primers. The method was immunoSEQ multiplex PCR; TCRdb's version includes in-frame clones alone and lacks a portion of them. Of 100,000 to 150,000 clones in the sample, around 82% were seen once. Study-level points and caveats: A further, later analysis showed that HLA-associated TCR beta chains (compared with equally common others) were more clonally expanded. Some TCR beta chains (roughly 160 of them) were listed as cytomegalovirus-associated.

Input material: PBMCs. This TCR was sampled from a man aged 30 to 39 in good health and CMV-seropositive.

The CDR3 DNA reads as TGTGCCTGGAACCCAGACACAGACTACGAGCAGTACTTC. Its protein is CAWNPDTDYEQYF. The rearrangement uses TRBV30 and TRBJ2-5; D gene ambiguous. The DNA end is more similar to TRBJ2-7, so the J call may be wrong. Germline V gives CDR1 GTSNPN, CDR2 SVGIG (reference sequence). The CDR3 runs 13 residues.